Below are 3 T cell receptor beta chains sequenced from a single sample in a study of blood T cell repertoires in COVID-19. This table comes from immunoSEQ multiplex PCR, and its TCRdb copy is limited to in-frame clones, with some not included. Among 150,000 to 200,000 clones listed, about four fifths were seen once. The sequencing sample was made of peripheral blood. These receptors all come from a woman aged 40-49 years with acute or convalescent COVID-19.

In its sample, this clone was seen once. The V and J genes are TRBV25-1 and TRBJ1-2; D unresolved. CDR3 length: 12 amino acids. V was shortened by 0 bases and J by 10 bases, with 9 bases between the two germline ends. CDR1 MGHDK and CDR2 SYGVNS come from the germline V gene. CDR3 region: CASSEYGSHYTF. Written as DNA, the CDR3 is TGTGCCAGCAGTGAATATGGGAGTCACTACACCTTC.

The sample holds one count of this clone. The rearrangement joins TRBV30 to TRBJ2-5; D is uncertain. The CDR3 contains 14 residues. The germline V gene encodes CDR1 GTSNPN and CDR2 SVGIG (reference sequence). Deletions cut 1 base from V and 0 bases from J, with 9 bases between. CDR3 DNA sequence: TGTGCCTGGAGTGGTTACCTAGACCAAGAGACCCAGTACTTC. As protein: CAWSGYLDQETQYF.

The CDR3 region is CASSPDRSNQPQHF. The CDR3 DNA reads as TGTGCCAGCAGTCCGGACAGATCTAATCAGCCCCAGCATTTT. The J gene is TRBJ1-5, the V gene TRBV6-5, with D possibly matching TRBD1 (6 bases). Germline V gives CDR1 MNHEY, CDR2 SVGAGI. The CDR3 has 14 residues. V was shortened by 5 bases and J by 4 bases, with 12 bases between the two germline ends.